This T cell receptor (beta chain) was captured by sequencing in a study of cytomegalovirus exposure and HLA in healthy donors. Study-wide results and caveats: Association of a missense DCLRE1C variant with TCR beta V- and J-gene trimming was reported in a later analysis. Most sequenced TCRs were rare (though some public TCRs occurred in many donors).

Per germline, CDR1 SNHLY and CDR2 FYNNEI. Deletions cut 4 bases from V and 2 bases from J, with 15 bases between. The CDR3 covers 15 residues. Concerning this clone: Its specificity is unknown.

With 60 Vbeta and 13 Jbeta primers, the PCR was carried out. Original handling: Later work found 65 million to 90 million unique TCR beta chains, with roughly 11 million shared. TCRdb's copy holds only in-frame clones and misses some; the assay was immunoSEQ multiplex PCR. V and J calls and clone size are given by that table; D and trimming were obtained from the DNA. The data contain about 110,000 clones, roughly four fifths of them singletons. This clonotype was sampled from a man aged 50 or older in good health and CMV-seronegative. The chain uses TRBV2 and TRBJ2-7, with D possibly TRBD2 on 7 matching bases. Material: PBMCs. CDR3 bases: TGTGCCAGCAGTGTAGGGGGAGGGTCGGCCTACGAGCAGTACTTC. Translating gives CASSVGGGSAYEQYF. Supplemented by reference TRBV2 and TRBJ2-7, the full variable domain reads EPEVTQTPSHQVTQMGQEVILRCVPISNHLYFYWYRQILGQKVEFLVSFYNNEISEKSEIFDDQFSVERPDGSNFTLKIRSTKLEDSAMYFCASSVGGGSAYEQYFGPGTRLTVT.